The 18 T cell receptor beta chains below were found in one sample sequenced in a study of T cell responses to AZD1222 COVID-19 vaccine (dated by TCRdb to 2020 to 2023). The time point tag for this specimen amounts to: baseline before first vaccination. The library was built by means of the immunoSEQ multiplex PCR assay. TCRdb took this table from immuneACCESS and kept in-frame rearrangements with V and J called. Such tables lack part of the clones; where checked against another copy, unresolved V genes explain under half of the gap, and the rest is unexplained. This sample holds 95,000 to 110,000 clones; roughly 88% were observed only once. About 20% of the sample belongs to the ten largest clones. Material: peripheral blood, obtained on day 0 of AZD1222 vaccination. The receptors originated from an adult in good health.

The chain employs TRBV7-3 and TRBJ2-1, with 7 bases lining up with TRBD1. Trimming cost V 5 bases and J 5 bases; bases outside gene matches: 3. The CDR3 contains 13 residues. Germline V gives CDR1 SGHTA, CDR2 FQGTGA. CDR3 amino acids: CASSPGTDNEQFF. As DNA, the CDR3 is TGTGCCAGCAGCCCCGGGACAGACAATGAGCAGTTCTTC.

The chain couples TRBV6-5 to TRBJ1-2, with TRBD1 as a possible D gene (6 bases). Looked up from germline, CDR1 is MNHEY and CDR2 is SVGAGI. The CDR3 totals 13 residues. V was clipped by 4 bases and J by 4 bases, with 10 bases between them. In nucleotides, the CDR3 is TGTGCCAGCAGTTTGGACAGAACCTATGGCTACACCTTC. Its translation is CASSLDRTYGYTF.

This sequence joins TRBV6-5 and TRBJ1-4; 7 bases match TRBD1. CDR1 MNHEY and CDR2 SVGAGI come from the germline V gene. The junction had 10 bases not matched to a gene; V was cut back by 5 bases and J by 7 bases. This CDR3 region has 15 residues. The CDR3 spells CASSRNANRGEKLFF. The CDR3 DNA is TGTGCCAGCAGTCGAAACGCAAACAGGGGTGAAAAACTGTTTTTT.

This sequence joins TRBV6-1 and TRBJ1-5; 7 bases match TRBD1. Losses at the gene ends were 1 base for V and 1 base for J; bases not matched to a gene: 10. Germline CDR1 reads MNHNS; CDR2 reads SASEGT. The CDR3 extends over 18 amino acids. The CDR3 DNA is TGTGCCAGCAGTGAAGATCCCCCGACAGGGTTGAGCAATCAGCCCCAGCATTTT. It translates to CASSEDPPTGLSNQPQHF.

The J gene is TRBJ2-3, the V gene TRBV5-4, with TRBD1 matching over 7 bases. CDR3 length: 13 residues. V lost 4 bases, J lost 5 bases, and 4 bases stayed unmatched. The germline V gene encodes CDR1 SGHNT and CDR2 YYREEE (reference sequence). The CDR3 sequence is CASSPDRIDTQYF. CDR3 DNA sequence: TGTGCCAGCAGCCCGGACAGGATAGATACGCAGTATTTT.

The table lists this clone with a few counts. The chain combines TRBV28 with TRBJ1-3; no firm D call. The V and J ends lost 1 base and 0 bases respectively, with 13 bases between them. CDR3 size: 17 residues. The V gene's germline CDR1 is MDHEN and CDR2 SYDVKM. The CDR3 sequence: CASSLYSPGVSGNTIYF. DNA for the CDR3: TGTGCCAGCAGTTTATACAGCCCAGGAGTCTCTGGAAACACCATATATTTT. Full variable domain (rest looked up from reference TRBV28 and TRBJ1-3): DVKVTQSSRYLVKRTGEKVFLECVQDMDHENMFWYRQDPGLGLRLIYFSYDVKMKEKGDIPEGYSVSREKKERFSLILESASTNQTSMYLCASSLYSPGVSGNTIYFGEGSWLTVV.

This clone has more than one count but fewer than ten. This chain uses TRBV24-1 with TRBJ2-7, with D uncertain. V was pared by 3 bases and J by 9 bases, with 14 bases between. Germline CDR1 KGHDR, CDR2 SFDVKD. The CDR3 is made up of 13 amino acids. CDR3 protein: CATSDPTARGQYF. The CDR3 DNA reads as TGTGCCACCAGTGATCCGACCGCACGAGGGCAGTACTTC.

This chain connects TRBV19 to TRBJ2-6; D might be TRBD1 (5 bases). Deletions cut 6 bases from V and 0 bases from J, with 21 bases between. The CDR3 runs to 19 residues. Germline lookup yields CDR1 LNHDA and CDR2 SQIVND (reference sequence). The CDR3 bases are TGTGCCAGTAGCAGGGTTGGAAACCTAGGGGCCTCTGGGGCCAACGTCCTGACTTTC. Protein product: CASSRVGNLGASGANVLTF. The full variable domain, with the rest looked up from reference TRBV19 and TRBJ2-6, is DGGITQSPKYLFRKEGQNVTLSCEQNLNHDAMYWYRQDPGQGLRLIYYSQIVNDFQKGDIAEGYSVSREKKESFPLTVTSAQKNPTAFYLCASSRVGNLGASGANVLTFGAGSRLTVL.

CDR3 DNA: TGTGCCAGCAGCTTCAGACAGGGGGCGGACGAGCAGTACTTC. It is translated as CASSFRQGADEQYF. J is TRBJ2-7 and V is TRBV7-9, with TRBD1 matching over 10 bases. V shed 3 bases and J 5 bases; nucleotides not matched to a gene: 4. The V gene's germline CDR1 is SEHNR and CDR2 FQNEAQ (reference sequence). The CDR3 runs 14 residues. Together with reference TRBV7-9 and TRBJ2-7, the CDR3 gives the full variable domain: DTGVSQNPRHKITKRGQNVTFRCDPISEHNRLYWYRQTLGQGPEFLTYFQNEAQLEKSRLLSDRFSAERPKGSFSTLEIQRTEQGDSAMYLCASSFRQGADEQYFGPGTRLTVT.

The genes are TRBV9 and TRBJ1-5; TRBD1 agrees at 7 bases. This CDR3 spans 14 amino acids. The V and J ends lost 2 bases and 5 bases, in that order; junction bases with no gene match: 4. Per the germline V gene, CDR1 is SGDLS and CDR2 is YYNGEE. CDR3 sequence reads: CASSVDTGDQPQHF. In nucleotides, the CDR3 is TGTGCCAGCAGCGTGGATACAGGGGATCAGCCCCAGCATTTT.

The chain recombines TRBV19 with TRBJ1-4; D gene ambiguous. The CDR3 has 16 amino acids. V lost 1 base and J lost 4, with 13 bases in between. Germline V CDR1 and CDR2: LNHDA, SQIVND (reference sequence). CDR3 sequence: CASSIAAGMDNEKLFF. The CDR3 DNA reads TGTGCCAGTAGTATAGCTGCGGGGATGGATAATGAAAAACTGTTTTTT.

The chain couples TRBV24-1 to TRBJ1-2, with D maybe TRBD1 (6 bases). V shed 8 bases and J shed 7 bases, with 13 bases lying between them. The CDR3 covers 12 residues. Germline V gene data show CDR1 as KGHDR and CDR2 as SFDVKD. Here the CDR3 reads CATMGASGGYTF. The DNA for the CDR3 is TGTGCCACCATGGGGGCCTCGGGTGGCTACACCTTC.

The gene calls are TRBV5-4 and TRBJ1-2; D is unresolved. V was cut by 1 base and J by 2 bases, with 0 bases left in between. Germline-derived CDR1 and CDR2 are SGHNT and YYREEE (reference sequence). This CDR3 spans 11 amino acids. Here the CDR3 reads CASSLNYGYTF. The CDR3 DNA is TGTGCCAGCAGCTTGAACTATGGCTACACCTTC.

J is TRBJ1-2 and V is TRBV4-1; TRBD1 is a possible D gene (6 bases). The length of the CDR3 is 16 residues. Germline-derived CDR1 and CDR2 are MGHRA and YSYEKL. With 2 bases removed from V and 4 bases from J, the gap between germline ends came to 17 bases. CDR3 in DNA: TGCGCCAGCAGCCAATCTTCTGGAGGACAGCGCTATGGCTACACCTTC. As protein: CASSQSSGGQRYGYTF.

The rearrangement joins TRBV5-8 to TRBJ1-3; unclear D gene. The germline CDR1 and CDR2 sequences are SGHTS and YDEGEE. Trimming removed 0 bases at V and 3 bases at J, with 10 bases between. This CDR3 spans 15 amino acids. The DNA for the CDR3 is TGTGCCAGCAGCTTGGCATGGGGTTATGGAAACACCATATATTTT. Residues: CASSLAWGYGNTIYF.

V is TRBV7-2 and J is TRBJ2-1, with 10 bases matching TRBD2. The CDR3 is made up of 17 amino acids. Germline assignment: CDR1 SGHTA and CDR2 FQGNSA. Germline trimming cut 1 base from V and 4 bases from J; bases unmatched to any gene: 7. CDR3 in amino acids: CASSLGLGAGGYNEQFF. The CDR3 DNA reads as TGTGCCAGCAGCTTAGGCCTCGGAGCGGGGGGGTACAATGAGCAGTTCTTC.

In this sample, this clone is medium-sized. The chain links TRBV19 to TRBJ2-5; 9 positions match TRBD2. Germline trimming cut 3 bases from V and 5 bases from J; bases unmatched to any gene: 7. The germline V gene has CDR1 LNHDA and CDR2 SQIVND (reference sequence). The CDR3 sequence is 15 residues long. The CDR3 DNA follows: TGTGCCAGTAGTATGGGTAGCGGGGGTTGGGAGACCCAGTACTTC. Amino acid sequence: CASSMGSGGWETQYF.

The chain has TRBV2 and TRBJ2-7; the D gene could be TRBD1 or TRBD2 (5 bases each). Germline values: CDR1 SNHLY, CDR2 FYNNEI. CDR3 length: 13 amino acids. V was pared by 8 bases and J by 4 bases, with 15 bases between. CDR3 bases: TGTGCCAGCGTTGAGAGGGGACGATACGAGCAGTACTTC. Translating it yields CASVERGRYEQYF.